One and the same sample provided the 21 T cell receptor beta chains below, sequenced in a study of metastatic and nonmetastatic thyroid tumors. TCRdb re-processed the PCR reads through MiXCR. This sample has tens of thousands of clones, with 33% found just once. Ahead of thyroid surgery, no patient had received treatment of any kind. Sequencing was done on a sample of tumor tissue. The source of these receptors is a female donor with papillary thyroid cancer or a benign thyroid nodule (not recorded which). Some clones in this sample may be carry-over from other donors' samples.

The rearrangement joins TRBV5-1 to TRBJ1-4; D is uncertain. Germline V gene sequence: CDR1 SGHRS, CDR2 YFSETQ. V was pared by 0 bases and J by 5 bases, with 11 bases between. This CDR3 comprises 15 residues. The CDR3 here is CASSLGQTTNEKLFF. The DNA of the CDR3 is TGCGCCAGCAGCTTGGGTCAGACTACGAATGAAAAACTGTTTTTT.

V gene TRBV28 combines with J gene TRBJ2-1; D unclear. CDR1 and CDR2 (germline): MDHEN, SYDVKM. CDR3 length: 12 amino acids. Trimming removed 6 bases at V and 8 bases at J, with 11 bases between. The CDR3 nucleotides are TGTGCCAGCAGCACACGACGGTATGAGCAGTTCTTC. Translation gives CASSTRRYEQFF.

This clone was detected a few times. The V call is TRBV4-1, the J call TRBJ2-5; a weak D match, TRBD1 (5 bases). V lost 5 bases and J 1 base, leaving 14 bases between the germline ends. The CDR3 length is 15 residues. Germline CDR1 MGHRA, CDR2 YSYEKL. The CDR3 nucleotides read TGCGCCAGCAGCAACTCCGACAGCTCCCAAGAGACCCAGTACTTC. This encodes CASSNSDSSQETQYF.

The chain carries TRBV20-1 and TRBJ2-7, with no clear D. CDR3 size: 13 residues. Trimming removed 3 bases from V and 6 bases from J, with 15 bases in between. Germline-derived CDR1 and CDR2 are DFQATT and SNEGSKA (reference sequence). The CDR3 DNA sequence: TGCAGTGCTAGCCCACGGCCAATTGCCGAGCAGTACTTC. Encoded protein: CSASPRPIAEQYF.

The CDR3 region has the DNA TGTGCCAGCCGCCAGGGAGGGGGTTTTAGGGAGCAGTACTTC. This codes for CASRQGGGFREQYF. V usage is TRBV6-1 and J usage is TRBJ2-7; perhaps TRBD2 as D (7 bases). Germline-derived CDR1 and CDR2 are MNHNS and SASEGT. With 8 bases removed from V and 7 bases from J, the gap between germline ends came to 21 bases. The CDR3 runs 14 residues.

V gene TRBV5-1 combines with J gene TRBJ2-3, with 7 bases lining up with TRBD1. V lost 0 bases to trimming and J lost 2 bases; unmatched junction nucleotides: 6. This CDR3 comprises 16 residues. Germline V gene sequence: CDR1 SGHRS, CDR2 YFSETQ. The CDR3, as DNA: TGCGCCAGCAGCTTGGCGAGACAGGGTTCCACAGATACGCAGTATTTT. Protein sequence: CASSLARQGSTDTQYF.

The gene calls are TRBV30 and TRBJ1-6, with 8 bases that match TRBD1. The CDR3 extends over 15 amino acids. The germline gives CDR1 GTSNPN, CDR2 SVGIG (reference sequence). V trimming: 5 bases; J trimming: 8 bases; junction bases outside the gene matches: 11. CDR3 nucleotides: TGTGCCTGGGCAATGCAACAGGGGGTTTATTCACCCCTCCACTTT. Protein product: CAWAMQQGVYSPLHF. Variable domain in full (rest from reference TRBV30 and TRBJ1-6): SQTIHQWPATLVQPVGSPLSLECTVEGTSNPNLYWYRQAAGRGLQLLFYSVGIGQISSEVPQNLSASRPQDRQFILSSKKLLLSDSGFYLCAWAMQQGVYSPLHFGNGTRLTVT.

This clone was seen a handful of times. The rearrangement links TRBV6-1 to TRBJ2-7, with 8 positions matching TRBD1. This CDR3 is 13 amino acids long. Germline V gives CDR1 MNHNS, CDR2 SASEGT. J lost 5 bases, V lost 4 bases, and 4 bases had no gene match. For the CDR3, the DNA is TGTGCCAGCAGTGTTCGACAGGGGAACGAGCAGTACGTC. Translated, it gives CASSVRQGNEQYV.

V gene TRBV20-1 combines with J gene TRBJ1-6; 10 bases match TRBD1. Germline V lookup: CDR1 DFQATT, CDR2 SNEGSKA (reference sequence). This CDR3 spans 16 amino acids. The J segment lost 7 bases and the V segment lost 1 base, leaving 7 bases of the junction unmatched. This CDR3 reads CSARAPGTGENSPLHF. DNA of the CDR3: TGCAGTGCTAGAGCCCCCGGGACAGGGGAGAATTCACCCCTCCACTTT.

This clone was detected only a few times. The chain combines TRBV27 with TRBJ2-6; D is unclear. V was shortened by 5 bases and J by 4 bases, with 15 bases between the two germline ends. From germline, CDR1 is MNHEY and CDR2 SMNVEV (reference sequence). The CDR3 is 16 residues long. In DNA form, the CDR3 reads TGTGCCAGCAGTCGGGCAGGACCCTCCGGGGCCAACGTCCTGACTTTC. Its translation is CASSRAGPSGANVLTF.

The V and J genes are TRBV20-1 and TRBJ1-2; TRBD1 matches 7 bases. Germline assignment: CDR1 DFQATT and CDR2 SNEGSKA (reference sequence). Trimming cost V 3 bases and J 4 bases; bases outside gene matches: 2. The CDR3 consists of 12 residues. This CDR3 reads CSASRGAYGYTF. The DNA of the CDR3 is TGCAGTGCTAGCAGGGGGGCCTATGGCTACACCTTC.

Written as DNA, the CDR3 is TGTGCCAGCAGCCGGGGACAGGGAATTAATAGCAATCAGCCCCAGCATTTT. It specifies CASSRGQGINSNQPQHF. V gene TRBV4-2 combines with J gene TRBJ1-5; TRBD1 matches at 9 bases. The CDR3 extends over 17 amino acids. After removal of 4 bases from V and 0 bases from J, the junction contained 7 bases not matched to a gene. The germline V gene encodes CDR1 LGHNA and CDR2 YNFKEQ.

This clone has more than one count but fewer than ten. The V and J genes are TRBV27 and TRBJ2-2, with TRBD2 matching over 9 bases. CDR3 length equals 18 residues. Germline CDR1 reads MNHEY; CDR2 reads SMNVEV (reference sequence). Germline trimming cut 3 bases from V and 6 bases from J; bases unmatched to any gene: 14. CDR3 sequence (DNA): TGTGCCAGCAGTTTTTATGGTCGCGGGAGGGCCATCTCCGGGGAGCTGTTTTTT. Protein product: CASSFYGRGRAISGELFF.

This rearrangement joins TRBV2 to TRBJ2-1; D gene ambiguous. The CDR3 contains 11 residues. The ends were cut back, 6 bases at V and 8 bases at J, with 8 bases in the middle. Per germline, CDR1 SNHLY and CDR2 FYNNEI. DNA of the CDR3: TGTGCCAGCAGCCAAAGTGATGAGCAGTTCTTC. Protein: CASSQSDEQFF.

The rearrangement links TRBV27 to TRBJ1-1; D gene unclear. The CDR3 is made up of 13 amino acids. Trimming removed 6 bases at V and 1 base at J, with 9 bases between. Germline V lookup: CDR1 MNHEY, CDR2 SMNVEV (reference sequence). DNA for the CDR3: TGTGCCAGCAGCTCGGAGGAGAACACTGAAGCTTTCTTT. It yields the protein CASSSEENTEAFF.

This clone has more than one count but fewer than ten. The gene calls are TRBV20-1 and TRBJ2-7; D possibly corresponds to TRBD1 (5 bases). Per the germline V gene, CDR1 is DFQATT and CDR2 is SNEGSKA (reference sequence). V shed 6 bases and J shed 0 bases, with 15 bases lying between them. This CDR3 has 14 amino acids. CDR3 region: CSADRQGDSYEQYF. In DNA, the CDR3 is TGCAGTGCGGATAGACAAGGGGACTCCTACGAGCAGTACTTC.

This clone was detected a few times. The V call is TRBV15, the J call TRBJ2-7; tentatively, D is TRBD2 (6 bases). V lost 1 base and J lost 3, with 13 bases in between. Germline V CDR1 and CDR2: LNHNV, YYDKDF (reference sequence). This CDR3 is built from 15 residues. The CDR3 loop reads CATSRAQGLYYEQYF. CDR3 bases: TGTGCCACCAGCAGAGCCCAGGGACTTTACTACGAGCAGTACTTC.

This clone was counted a few times. The V and J genes are TRBV6-2 or TRBV6-3 and TRBJ2-7, with 11 bases aligning to TRBD2. Germline values: CDR1 MNHEY, CDR2 SVGEGT. This CDR3 spans 16 amino acids. Trimming took 0 bases from V and 5 from J; bases not matched to a gene: 6. The DNA of the CDR3 is TGTGCCAGCAGTTACTCGTGGCTAGCGGGAGGTCACGAGCAGTACTTC. This codes for CASSYSWLAGGHEQYF.

V and J are TRBV6-2 or TRBV6-3 and TRBJ2-5, with TRBD1 as a possible D gene (6 bases). The V gene lost 4 bases and the J gene lost 3 bases, with 12 bases spanning the gap. The germline gives CDR1 MNHEY, CDR2 SVGEGT. This CDR3 region has 14 residues. Here the CDR3 reads CASSSGQIEETQYF. In DNA form, the CDR3 reads TGTGCCAGCAGTTCGGGACAAATTGAAGAGACCCAGTACTTC.

This clone was observed a few times. A read error may be the cause here, since a much bigger clone is one base away. Other DNA variants within this sample encode the same CDR3. The rearrangement links TRBV27 to TRBJ1-2, with D unclear. The germline gives CDR1 MNHEY, CDR2 SMNVEV (reference sequence). The CDR3 totals 13 residues. V was shortened by 6 bases and J by 5 bases, with 13 bases between the two germline ends. The chain's CDR3 is CASSQEGNYGYTF. The CDR3 DNA reads as TGTGCCAGCAGCCAGGAGGGTAATTATGGCTACACCTTC.

This clone was counted between two and nine times. The chain carries TRBV6-5 and TRBJ2-7, with no clear D. The V gene's germline CDR1 is MNHEY and CDR2 SVGAGI. The CDR3 is 14 residues long. Trimming stripped 7 bases from V and 3 bases from J, with 16 bases between. This chain's CDR3 is CASTFGGDIYEQYF. The CDR3 DNA is TGTGCCAGCACTTTCGGTGGGGATATCTACGAGCAGTACTTC.